This is a list of T cell receptor beta chains from one sample in a study of response to subunit inactivated influenza vaccine. From the RT-PCR reads, TCRdb called clonotypes with MiXCR, one entry per CDR3 protein. Among hundreds of thousands of distinct CDR3 sequences listed, about a fifth were seen once. Sequencing used PBMCs from blood, obtained 4 to 6 days after vaccination. All receptors derive from a man aged 45-60 years who received an inactivated influenza vaccine. The CDR3 runs from the conserved cysteine through the conserved F or W. D genes are given only for firm matches. Rows give clone size only sometimes, using once, few, many, or a class for an expanded clone.

D gene,V gene,clone size,J gene,CDR3 DNA,CDR3 protein
-,TRBV10-2,few,TRBJ2-1,TGCGCCAGCTTGAACGGGACAAAGTTCTTC,CASLNGTKFF
TRBD2,TRBV7-2,-,TRBJ2-5,TGTGCCAGCAGCTTAGCATATGTCCTAGCGGGGGAACAAGAGACCCAGTACTTC,CASSLAYVLAGEQETQYF
-,TRBV4-2,few,TRBJ1-5,TGTGCCAGCAGCCAGAGGCGTGGGCTCAATCAGCCCCAGCATTTT,CASSQRRGLNQPQHF
-,TRBV5-1,few,TRBJ2-5,TGCGCCAGCAGCCCGATGACAGGTGGAGAGACCCAGTACTTC,CASSPMTGGETQYF
-,TRBV4-3,few,TRBJ1-6,TGCGCCAGCAGAAAAGGAACAGGCAGCTCCTATAATTCACCCCTCCACTTT,CASRKGTGSSYNSPLHF
-,TRBV3-1,many,TRBJ2-7,TGTGCCAGCAGCCAAGATTTGGACAGTCTCTCCTTGCAGTACTTC,CASSQDLDSLSLQYF
-,TRBV5-5,-,TRBJ1-2,TGTGCCAGCAGCGCACAGGGCTCCGGCTATGGCTACACCTTC,CASSAQGSGYGYTF
-,TRBV10-3,-,TRBJ1-4,TGTGCCATCAGTGACCCGAACAGATACGATGAAAAACTGTTTTTT,CAISDPNRYDEKLFF
-,TRBV7-8,-,TRBJ1-2,TGTGCCAGCAGCCCGGGTGACCTCTATGGCTACACCTTC,CASSPGDLYGYTF
-,TRBV4-2,few,TRBJ2-2,TGTGCCAGCAGCCAAATACAGGTTCCGGAGCTGTTTTTT,CASSQIQVPELFF
-,TRBV10-3,few,TRBJ1-2,TGTGCCATCAGTGAGTCAGCGAGTAACTATGGCTACACCTTC,CAISESASNYGYTF
-,TRBV10-3,-,TRBJ2-1,TGTGCCATCAGTGTTGGGTCTAGCGTCTACAATGAGCAGTTCTTC,CAISVGSSVYNEQFF
-,TRBV20-1,few,TRBJ2-1,TGCAGTGCTAGACAGGAGCAGTTCTTC,CSARQEQFF
-,TRBV20-1,-,TRBJ1-4,TGCAGTGCCGTAACCAGGGCCTATAATGAAAAACTGTTTTTT,CSAVTRAYNEKLFF